The source of this TCR beta chain is a study of naive and memory T cell subsets. V gave up 3 bases and J gave up 4 bases, with 4 bases separating them. The CDR3 has 11 residues. Germline CDR1 reads LGHNA; CDR2 reads YNFKEQ. The study's findings and limits: Especially in CD8 cells, naive repertoires contained a few larger clonotypes, possibly CD45RA-re-expressing memory cells. A clonotype means one alpha or beta sequence, not an alpha/beta pair.

Concerning this clonotype itself: What it binds is not known.

An equimolar mix of two oligonucleotides served as the beta constant-region primer for TRBC1 and TRBC2. Nested alpha and beta constant-region primers with the SP2 primer drove four PCR rounds on ligated cDNA. MiXCR, applied by TCRdb to the UMI-ligation and nested PCR reads, yields one record per CDR3 protein. In the table there are around 140,000 distinct CDR3 sequences, over 20% of which are singletons. The source of this sequence is a human donor in good health. This chain connects TRBV4-2 to TRBJ2-7; no clear D gene. The sequenced material came from naive CD4+ T cells from blood. CDR3 DNA sequence: TGTGCCAGCAGCCACGGGTACGAGCAGTACTTC. Protein: CASSHGYEQYF.